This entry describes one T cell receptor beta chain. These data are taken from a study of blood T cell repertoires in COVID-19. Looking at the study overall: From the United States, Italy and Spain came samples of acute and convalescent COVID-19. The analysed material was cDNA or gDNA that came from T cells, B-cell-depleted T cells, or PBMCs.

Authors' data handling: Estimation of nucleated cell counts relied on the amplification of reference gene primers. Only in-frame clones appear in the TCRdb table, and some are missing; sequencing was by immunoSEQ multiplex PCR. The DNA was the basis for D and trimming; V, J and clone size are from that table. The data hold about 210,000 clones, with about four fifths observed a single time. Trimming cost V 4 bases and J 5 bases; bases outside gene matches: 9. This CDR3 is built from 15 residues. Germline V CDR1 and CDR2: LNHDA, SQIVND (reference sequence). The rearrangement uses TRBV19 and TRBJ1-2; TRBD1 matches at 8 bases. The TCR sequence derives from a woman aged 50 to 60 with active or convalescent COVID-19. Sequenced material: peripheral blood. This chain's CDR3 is CASSTDRTGRYGYTF. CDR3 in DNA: TGTGCCAGTAGTACAGACCGGACAGGGAGGTATGGCTACACCTTC.